This entry concerns a single T cell receptor (beta chain). This sample stems from a study of blood T cell repertoires in COVID-19. At the level of the study: Whether acute or convalescent, the COVID-19 samples came from the United States, Italy and Spain. PBMCs, B-cell-depleted T cells, or T cells were the source of the cDNA or gDNA that made up the material.

Living in about two dozen US areas, the participants were between about 18 and 100 years of age. The CDR3 has 14 amino acids. The V end was cut by 2 bases, the J end by 8 bases, with 15 bases between. Germline V lookup: CDR1 MNHEY, CDR2 SVGAGI. Authors' analysis steps: Amplified reference gene primers provided the basis for estimating nucleated cell counts. The protocol was immunoSEQ multiplex PCR, while the TCRdb copy is restricted to in-frame clones and leaves out a portion. D and trimming come from the DNA, and the V and J calls and clone size come from that table. The table has 150,000 to 200,000 clones, 88% seen once.

The sequenced sample consisted of PBMCs or T cells enriched from blood (not recorded which). The sequence was collected from a woman aged 18-29 years who had recovered from COVID-19. The rearrangement links TRBV6-5 to TRBJ1-2; TRBD1 is a possible D gene (5 bases). The CDR3 sequence is CASSYEAGKRGYTF. CDR3 nucleotides: TGTGCCAGCAGTTACGAGGCAGGGAAGCGAGGCTACACCTTC.